This T cell receptor beta chain derives from a study of T cells in Graves' hyperthyroidism and ophthalmopathy. Template material for amplifying TCR beta CDR3 regions consisted of RNA transcripts. First-round RT-PCR of the TCR CDR3 relied on the HTBI primer set. TCRdb used MiXCR to reprocess the multiplex PCR reads, holding one entry per CDR3 protein. This table holds some 800,000 distinct CDR3 sequences, over 35% found once. The CDR3 has 12 residues. Trimming removed 11 bases at V and 3 bases at J, with 14 bases between. Germline loops: CDR1 SGHAT, CDR2 FQNNGV. A roughly 9.1 ml volume of fresh peripheral blood provided the PBMCs.

The clonotype originates from a man younger than 35 with Graves' hyperthyroidism. The sample was blood. The rearrangement joins TRBV11-2 to TRBJ2-7, with D tentatively TRBD2 (5 bases). CDR3 in DNA: TGTGCCTTTCATCGAGGGAGCTACGAGCAGTACTTC. Amino acids: CAFHRGSYEQYF. The full variable domain, with the rest looked up from reference TRBV11-2 and TRBJ2-7, is EAGVAQSPRYKIIEKRQSVAFWCNPISGHATLYWYQQILGQGPKLLIQFQNNGVVDDSQLPKDRFSAERLKGVDSTLKIQPAKLEDSAVYLCAFHRGSYEQYFGPGTRLTVT.